The clone carrying this TCR beta chain came up once. This record belongs to a study of T cell changes during pregnancy in multiple sclerosis. Deletions cut 2 bases from V and 1 base from J, with 12 bases between. Germline CDR1 is SEHNR and CDR2 is FQNEAQ (reference sequence). The CDR3 is made up of 15 amino acids. The table came from immunoSEQ multiplex PCR; TCRdb's copy has only in-frame clones and leaves some out. In the table there are approximately 59,000 clones, 90% to 95% of which are singletons. This receptor was identified in a female donor in good health, enrolled as a control in a pregnancy study. The material sequenced was peripheral blood, taken in the third trimester of pregnancy. The chain employs TRBV7-9 and TRBJ2-7; D gene ambiguous. CDR3 sequence: CASSLSLGPSYEQYF. The CDR3 DNA follows: TGTGCCAGCAGCTTAAGTTTGGGCCCATCCTACGAGCAGTACTTC.